This paragraph covers one TCR beta chain sequence. Its cognate antigen is unknown. PCR or immunohistochemistry showed mismatch repair deficiency in every enrolled patient. These data belong to a study of PD-1 blockade in mismatch repair-deficient tumors. Across the whole study: Patients had 12 mismatch repair-deficient cancer types, all previously treated and progressing.

Overall study findings and caveats: Tumor-resident clones, often absent from pretreatment blood, expanded after pembrolizumab and then contracted.

Only in-frame clones appear in the TCRdb table, and some are missing; sequencing was by immunoSEQ multiplex PCR. The sample shows around 68,000 clones, approximately 80% of them seen only once. The CDR3 is 15 amino acids. V was pared by 4 bases and J by 2 bases, with 15 bases between. Germline-derived CDR1 and CDR2 are MNHEY and SMNVEV (reference sequence). The sequence derives from an adult with mismatch repair-deficient cancer. The sequencing used peripheral blood, collected 2 weeks after starting pembrolizumab. The chain uses TRBV27 and TRBJ2-7; weak D call: TRBD2 (6 bases). CDR3 in DNA: TGTGCCAGCAGTTGGCGACCGGGAGCACCCTACGAGCAGTACTTC. It codes for CASSWRPGAPYEQYF.